This T cell receptor beta chain was sequenced in a study of cytomegalovirus exposure and HLA in healthy donors. General observations from the study: Donor immune exposure was known only as CMV serostatus. Researchers reported in a later analysis that a missense DCLRE1C variant was tied to TCR beta V- and J-gene trimming.

As to this clone: Its antigen remains unknown.

PCR was performed using 60 Vbeta and 13 Jbeta primers. Assay: immunoSEQ multiplex PCR; the TCRdb copy retains only in-frame clones and omits some. The table lists roughly 150,000 clones, 75% to 80% of them singletons, with about 0.62% in the top ten. The CDR3 contains 16 residues. Looked up from germline, CDR1 is SGHRS and CDR2 is YFSETQ. The trim removed 4 bases at V and 5 bases at J, leaving 12 bases unmatched. The chain employs TRBV5-1 and TRBJ2-7; 10 positions match TRBD1. The sequence derives from a male donor in good health and CMV-seronegative. The sample was PBMCs. The CDR3 is CASSPNPGQGFHEQYF. The CDR3, as DNA: TGCGCCAGCAGCCCCAACCCGGGACAGGGGTTCCACGAGCAGTACTTC.